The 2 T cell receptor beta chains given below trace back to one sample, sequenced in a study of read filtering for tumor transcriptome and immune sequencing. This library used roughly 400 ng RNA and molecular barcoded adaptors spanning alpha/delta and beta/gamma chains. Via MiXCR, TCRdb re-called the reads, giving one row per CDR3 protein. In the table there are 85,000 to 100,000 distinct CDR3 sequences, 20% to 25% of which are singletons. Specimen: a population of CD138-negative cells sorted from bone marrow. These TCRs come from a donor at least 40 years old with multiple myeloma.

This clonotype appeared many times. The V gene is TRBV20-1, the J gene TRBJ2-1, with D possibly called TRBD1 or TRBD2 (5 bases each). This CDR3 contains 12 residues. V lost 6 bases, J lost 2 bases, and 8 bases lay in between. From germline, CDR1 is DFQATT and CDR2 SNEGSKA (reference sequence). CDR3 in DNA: TGCAGTGCGGTGGGGGCCTACAATGAGCAGTTCTTC. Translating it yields CSAVGAYNEQFF.

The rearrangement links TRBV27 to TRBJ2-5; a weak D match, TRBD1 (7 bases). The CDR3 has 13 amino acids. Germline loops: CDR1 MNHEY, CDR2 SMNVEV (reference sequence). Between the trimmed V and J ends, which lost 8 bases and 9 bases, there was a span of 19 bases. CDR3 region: CASPTGTGEAQYF. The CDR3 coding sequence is TGTGCCAGCCCGACAGGGACGGGGGAGGCCCAGTACTTC.